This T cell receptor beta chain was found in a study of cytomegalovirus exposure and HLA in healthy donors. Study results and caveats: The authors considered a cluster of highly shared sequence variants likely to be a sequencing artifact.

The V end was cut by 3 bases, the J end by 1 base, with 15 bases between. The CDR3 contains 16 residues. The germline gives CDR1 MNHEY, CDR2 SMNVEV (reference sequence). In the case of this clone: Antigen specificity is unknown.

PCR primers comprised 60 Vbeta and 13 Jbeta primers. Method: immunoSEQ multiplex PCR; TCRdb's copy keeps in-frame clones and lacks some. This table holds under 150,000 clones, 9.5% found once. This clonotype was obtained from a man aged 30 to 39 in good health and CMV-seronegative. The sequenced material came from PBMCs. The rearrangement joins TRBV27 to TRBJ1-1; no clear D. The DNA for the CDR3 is TGTGCCAGCAGTTTTATGGCGGGTGGCAGGAACACTGAAGCTTTCTTT. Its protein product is CASSFMAGGRNTEAFF.